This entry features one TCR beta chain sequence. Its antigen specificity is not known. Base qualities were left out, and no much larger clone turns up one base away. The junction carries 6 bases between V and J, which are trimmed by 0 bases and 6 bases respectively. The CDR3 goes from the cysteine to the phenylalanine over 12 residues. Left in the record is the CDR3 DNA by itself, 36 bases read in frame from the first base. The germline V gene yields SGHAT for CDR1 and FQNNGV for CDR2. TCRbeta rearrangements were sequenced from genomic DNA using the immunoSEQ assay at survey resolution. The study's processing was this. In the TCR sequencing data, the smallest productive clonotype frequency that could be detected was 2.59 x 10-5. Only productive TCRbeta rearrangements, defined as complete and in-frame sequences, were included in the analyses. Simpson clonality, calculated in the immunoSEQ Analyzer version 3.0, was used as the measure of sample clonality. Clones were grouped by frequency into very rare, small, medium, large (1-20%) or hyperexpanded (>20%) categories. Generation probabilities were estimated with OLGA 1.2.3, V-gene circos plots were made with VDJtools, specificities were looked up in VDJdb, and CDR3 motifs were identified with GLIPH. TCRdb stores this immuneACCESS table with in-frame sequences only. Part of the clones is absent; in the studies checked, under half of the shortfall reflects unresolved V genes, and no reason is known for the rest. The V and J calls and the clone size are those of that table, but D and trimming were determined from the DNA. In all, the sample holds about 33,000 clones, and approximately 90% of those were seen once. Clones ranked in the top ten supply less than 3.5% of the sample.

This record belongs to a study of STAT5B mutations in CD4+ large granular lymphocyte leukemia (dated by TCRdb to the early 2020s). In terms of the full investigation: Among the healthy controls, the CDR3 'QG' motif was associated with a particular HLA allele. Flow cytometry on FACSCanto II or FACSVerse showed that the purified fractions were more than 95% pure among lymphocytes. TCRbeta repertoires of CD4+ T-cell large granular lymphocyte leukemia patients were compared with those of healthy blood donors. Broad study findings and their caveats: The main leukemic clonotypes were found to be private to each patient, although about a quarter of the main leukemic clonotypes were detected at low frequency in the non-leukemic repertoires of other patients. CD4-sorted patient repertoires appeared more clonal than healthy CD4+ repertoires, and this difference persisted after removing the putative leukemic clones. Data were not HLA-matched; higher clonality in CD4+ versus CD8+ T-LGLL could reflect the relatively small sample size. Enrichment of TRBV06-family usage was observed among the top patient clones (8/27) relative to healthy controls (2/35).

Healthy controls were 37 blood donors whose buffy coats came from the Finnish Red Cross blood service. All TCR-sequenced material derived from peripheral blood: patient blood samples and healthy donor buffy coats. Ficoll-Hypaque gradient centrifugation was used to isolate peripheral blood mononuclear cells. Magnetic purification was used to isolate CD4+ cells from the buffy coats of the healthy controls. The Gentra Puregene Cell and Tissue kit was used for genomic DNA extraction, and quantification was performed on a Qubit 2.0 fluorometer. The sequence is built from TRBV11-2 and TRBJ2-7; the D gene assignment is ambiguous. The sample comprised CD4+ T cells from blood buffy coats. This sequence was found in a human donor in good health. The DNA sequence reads TGTGCCAGCAGCTTAGATCTGGGCGAGCAGTACTTC. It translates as CASSLDLGEQYF. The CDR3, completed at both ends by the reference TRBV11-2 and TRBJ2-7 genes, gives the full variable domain EAGVAQSPRYKIIEKRQSVAFWCNPISGHATLYWYQQILGQGPKLLIQFQNNGVVDDSQLPKDRFSAERLKGVDSTLKIQPAKLEDSAVYLCASSLDLGEQYFGPGTRLTVT.